This is a list of T cell receptor beta chains from one sample in a study of cytomegalovirus exposure and HLA in healthy donors. This table comes from immunoSEQ multiplex PCR, and its TCRdb copy is limited to in-frame clones, with some not included. The table lists 110,000 to 150,000 clones, nearly 90% of them singletons, with about 10% in the top ten. Input material: PBMCs. The receptors stem from a woman in her late teens or twenties in good health and CMV-seropositive. CDR3s include the opening cysteine and the closing phenylalanine or tryptophan. Fields, in order: clone size, D gene, V gene, J gene, CDR3 DNA, CDR3 protein. A D gene is named only where the DNA matches it firmly. Size values are once, few and many counts, or a class for expanded clones, and some rows have none.

size: few
D: -
V: TRBV7-8
J: TRBJ1-2
DNA: TGTGCCAGCAGCTTAGCCGCGGTACGGTATGGCTACACCTTC
CDR3: CASSLAAVRYGYTF

size: -
D: -
V: TRBV25-1
J: TRBJ1-2
DNA: TGTGCCAGCAGTGAATCGAAGCCCAGGGGAGACTATGGCTACACCTTC
CDR3: CASSESKPRGDYGYTF

size: -
D: -
V: TRBV14
J: TRBJ2-3
DNA: TGTGCCAGCAGCCAATTTGCCGGGGAAGATACGCAGTATTTT
CDR3: CASSQFAGEDTQYF

size: -
D: -
V: TRBV15
J: TRBJ2-3
DNA: TGTGCCACCAGCAGATTTAGGGGGACACTCAGCACAGATACGCAGTATTTT
CDR3: CATSRFRGTLSTDTQYF

size: -
D: TRBD2
V: TRBV5-4
J: TRBJ2-1
DNA: TGTGCCAGCAGCTCCCGGGGGGTGCTAAGCAATGAGCAGTTCTTC
CDR3: CASSSRGVLSNEQFF

size: -
D: -
V: TRBV7-2
J: TRBJ2-5
DNA: TGTGCCAGCAGCTTAACTTCTGGTGACCAAGAGACCCAGTACTTC
CDR3: CASSLTSGDQETQYF

size: -
D: -
V: TRBV13
J: TRBJ2-1
DNA: TGTGCCAGCAGTTTACAGGGTAACTATGAGCAGTTCTTC
CDR3: CASSLQGNYEQFF

size: few
D: TRBD1
V: TRBV30
J: TRBJ2-5
DNA: TGTGCCTGGACCGTAGGGGACAGAGTTCAAGAGACCCAGTACTTC
CDR3: CAWTVGDRVQETQYF

size: -
D: -
V: TRBV2
J: TRBJ2-2
DNA: TGTGCCAGCAGTGTTAGGGGATCCGGGGAGCTGTTTTTT
CDR3: CASSVRGSGELFF

size: -
D: -
V: TRBV19
J: TRBJ1-1
DNA: TGTGCCAGTAGTATAGACAGGATTACTGAAGCTTTCTTT
CDR3: CASSIDRITEAFF

size: -
D: -
V: TRBV7-9
J: TRBJ1-2
DNA: TGTGCCAGCAGCTGGGGCAGGACCGTTCTTACCAACTATGGCTACACCTTC
CDR3: CASSWGRTVLTNYGYTF

size: -
D: -
V: TRBV4-1
J: TRBJ2-7
DNA: TGCGCCAGCAGCCAAGATCAAAACTACGAGCAGTACTTC
CDR3: CASSQDQNYEQYF

size: -
D: TRBD1
V: TRBV19
J: TRBJ1-1
DNA: TGTGCCAGTGAGGGACAGGGGAACACTGAAGCTTTCTTT
CDR3: CASEGQGNTEAFF

size: -
D: TRBD1
V: TRBV6-5
J: TRBJ1-2
DNA: TGTGCCAGCAGTATCCGGGACAGGTTAGGTACTGGCTACACCTTC
CDR3: CASSIRDRLGTGYTF

size: -
D: -
V: TRBV6-1
J: TRBJ1-1
DNA: TGTGCCAGCAGCCCCAGTCGGTCGGGTGGCACTGAAGCTTTCTTT
CDR3: CASSPSRSGGTEAFF

size: -
D: TRBD1
V: TRBV7-6
J: TRBJ1-5
DNA: TGTGCCAGCAGCTCCGGGACAGGTCGGGGCAATCAGCCCCAGCATTTT
CDR3: CASSSGTGRGNQPQHF

size: -
D: -
V: TRBV5-1
J: TRBJ1-2
DNA: TGCGCCAGCAGCCTTCCGAGGGGCTACACCTTC
CDR3: CASSLPRGYTF

size: -
D: -
V: TRBV12-5
J: TRBJ2-2
DNA: TGTGCTAGTGGTTTAGGTAGCACAACAACAAACACCGGGGAGCTGTTTTTT
CDR3: CASGLGSTTTNTGELFF

size: few
D: TRBD1
V: TRBV10-3
J: TRBJ1-1
DNA: TGTGCCATCAGCACACAGGGGGCGAACACTGAAGCTTTCTTT
CDR3: CAISTQGANTEAFF

size: once
D: TRBD2
V: TRBV19
J: TRBJ2-1
DNA: TGTGCCAGCTCGACCTGGACTAGGGTCTACAGTGAGCAGTTCTTC
CDR3: CASSTWTRVYSEQFF

size: -
D: TRBD1
V: TRBV30
J: TRBJ1-2
DNA: TGTGCCTGGGTGGAGGGCAGGGGGCGCGTGAATGGCTACACCTTC
CDR3: CAWVEGRGRVNGYTF

size: -
D: -
V: TRBV21-1
J: TRBJ2-1
DNA: TGTGCCAGCAGCGCGTCACTAGCGGGGGAGTTCGATGAGCAGTTCTTC
CDR3: CASSASLAGEFDEQFF

size: -
D: -
V: TRBV20-1
J: TRBJ2-5
DNA: TGCAGTGCTGCTAGGGAGCCGGCCCAGTACTTC
CDR3: CSAAREPAQYF

size: -
D: -
V: TRBV9
J: TRBJ1-6
DNA: TGTGCCAGCAGCGTAGAGCTATGGGGGGGGTCGGGCCCCGCGGCCCTCCACTTT
CDR3: CASSVELWGGSGPAALHF

size: -
D: -
V: TRBV19
J: TRBJ1-5
DNA: TGTGCCACCGGTTCAACGCCAGGGGGCAATCAGCCCCAGCATTTT
CDR3: CATGSTPGGNQPQHF

size: once
D: -
V: TRBV6-5
J: TRBJ1-4
DNA: TGTGCCAGCAGTCGAGCTACTGGTATCGGGGAAAAACTGTTTTTT
CDR3: CASSRATGIGEKLFF

size: -
D: -
V: TRBV6-1
J: TRBJ1-5
DNA: TGTGCCGCAGGGGAGACGCACAATCAGCCCCAGCATTTT
CDR3: CAAGETHNQPQHF

size: -
D: -
V: TRBV20-1
J: TRBJ1-1
DNA: TGCAGTTCTCGACCGCGGACTGAAGCTTTCTTT
CDR3: CSSRPRTEAFF

size: -
D: TRBD1
V: TRBV30
J: TRBJ2-7
DNA: TGTGCCTGGAGCCCGACAGGGAACGAGCAGTACTTC
CDR3: CAWSPTGNEQYF

size: -
D: -
V: TRBV10-3
J: TRBJ2-5
DNA: TGTGCCATCAGTTCTGGCTCAGGGGAGACCCAGTACTTC
CDR3: CAISSGSGETQYF

size: -
D: TRBD1
V: TRBV7-9
J: TRBJ2-5
DNA: TGTGCCAGCAGCCCCGCCCCGGGACAGGGGCAGGAGTCCCAAGAGACCCAGTACTTC
CDR3: CASSPAPGQGQESQETQYF

size: -
D: -
V: TRBV5-4
J: TRBJ2-5
DNA: TGTGCCAGCAGGGGTGGGAGAGACCTTCAAGAGACCCAGTACTTC
CDR3: CASRGGRDLQETQYF

size: -
D: -
V: TRBV2
J: TRBJ2-2
DNA: TGTGCCAGCAGTGAGGTCGATAGCGGCACCGGGGAGCTGTTTTTT
CDR3: CASSEVDSGTGELFF

size: medium-sized
D: -
V: TRBV5-1
J: TRBJ2-2
DNA: TGCGCCAGCAGGTGGGGACAACCCGGGGCCGGGGAGCTGTTTTTT
CDR3: CASRWGQPGAGELFF

size: -
D: -
V: TRBV9
J: TRBJ1-5
DNA: TGTGCCAGCAGCGTAGATGTGGGGCGGAACCCTTTGGACAATCAGCCCCAGCATTTT
CDR3: CASSVDVGRNPLDNQPQHF

size: -
D: TRBD1
V: TRBV19
J: TRBJ2-3
DNA: TGTGCCAGTAGTATCGGACAGGGTACCAGCACAGATACGCAGTATTTT
CDR3: CASSIGQGTSTDTQYF

size: -
D: -
V: TRBV7-9
J: TRBJ2-6
DNA: TGTGCCAGCTGTAGCTCGGTACAGGGTGTCTTCCGAGGGGCCAACGTCCTGACTTTC
CDR3: CASCSSVQGVFRGANVLTF

size: -
D: TRBD2
V: TRBV7-3
J: TRBJ2-1
DNA: TGTGCCAGCAGCCGCCCCCTGGGCGGGGGAGATGAGCAGTTCTTC
CDR3: CASSRPLGGGDEQFF

size: -
D: TRBD1
V: TRBV15
J: TRBJ1-1
DNA: TGTGCCACCAGCAGAGAAGGGGGCGGTGGCGACACTGAAGCTTTCTTT
CDR3: CATSREGGGGDTEAFF

size: -
D: -
V: TRBV18
J: TRBJ2-7
DNA: TGTGCCAGCTCACCACCTCACAGAACCTACGAGCAGTACTTC
CDR3: CASSPPHRTYEQYF

size: -
D: -
V: TRBV18
J: TRBJ2-7
DNA: TGTGCCAGCTCATCGAGGCGATCCTACGAGCAGTACTTC
CDR3: CASSSRRSYEQYF

size: -
D: -
V: TRBV5-1
J: TRBJ1-4
DNA: TGCGCCAGCAGCTTGGACAGGGCCTTAGAAAAACTGTTTTTT
CDR3: CASSLDRALEKLFF

size: -
D: -
V: TRBV4-1
J: TRBJ2-7
DNA: TGCGCCAGCAGCCGGCCTGGACAGTCTTACGAGCAGTACTTC
CDR3: CASSRPGQSYEQYF

size: -
D: -
V: TRBV19
J: TRBJ1-5
DNA: TGTGCCAGTAGTTACGCCCAGGGCTTCAATCAGCCCCAGCATTTT
CDR3: CASSYAQGFNQPQHF

size: -
D: -
V: TRBV11-3
J: TRBJ2-1
DNA: TGTGCCAGCAGCTTAATGTTGGGGCAAAAGGCCGACAATGAGCAGTTCTTC
CDR3: CASSLMLGQKADNEQFF

size: -
D: TRBD1
V: TRBV27
J: TRBJ1-5
DNA: TGTGCCAGCAGAAAAGTTGGGGGGACCGGGACAGGGGATCAGCCCCAGCATTTT
CDR3: CASRKVGGTGTGDQPQHF

size: -
D: TRBD1
V: TRBV2
J: TRBJ1-5
DNA: TGTGCCAGCAGGGATGGGACAGCTAGCAATCAGCCCCAGCATTTT
CDR3: CASRDGTASNQPQHF

size: -
D: -
V: TRBV6-5
J: TRBJ2-5
DNA: TGTGCCAGCAGTCCCCGGGTGGAAGAGACCCAGTACTTC
CDR3: CASSPRVEETQYF

size: -
D: TRBD2
V: TRBV10-3
J: TRBJ2-3
DNA: TGTGCCACCGAGGTAGCGGGGGCCCGGGATACGCAGTATTTT
CDR3: CATEVAGARDTQYF